Following are 2 T cell receptor beta chains from one sample sequenced in a study of CD8 T cells in Susac syndrome. RNA totalling about 0.45 to 1 ug underwent reverse transcription with random hexamers. Via MiXCR, TCRdb re-called the immunoSEQ multiplex PCR reads, giving one row per CDR3 protein. The sample yields some 150,000 distinct CDR3 sequences, 85% to 95% seen once. Sequencing was performed on CD8+ T cells from PBMCs. The receptor set was obtained from a human donor with multiple sclerosis.

In its sample, this clonotype was seen a few times. The V gene is TRBV29-1, the J gene TRBJ1-2, with 7 bases aligning to TRBD1. Trimming cost V 6 bases and J 8 bases; bases outside gene matches: 18. The CDR3 loop spans 15 amino acids. Germline assignment: CDR1 SQVTM and CDR2 ANQGSEA. CDR3 sequence (DNA): TGCAGCGTCCTCCTTTACCAGGGGGAACTATTAGGCTACACCTTC. This sequence encodes CSVLLYQGELLGYTF. Using reference TRBV29-1 and TRBJ1-2 for the parts outside the CDR3, the full variable domain is SAVISQKPSRDICQRGTSLTIQCQVDSQVTMMFWYRQQPGQSLTLIATANQGSEATYESGFVIDKFPISRPNLTFSTLTVSNMSPEDSSIYLCSVLLYQGELLGYTFGSGTRLTVV.

The chain couples TRBV6-2 or TRBV6-3 to TRBJ1-1; 7 bases agree with TRBD1. The CDR3 covers 17 residues. V was clipped by 8 bases and J by 4 bases; unmatched bases: 19. The germline V gene has CDR1 MNHEY and CDR2 SVGEGT. The CDR3 is CASRIGQVVRVGTEAFF. The CDR3 nucleotides read TGTGCCAGCCGAATCGGACAGGTGGTCCGCGTAGGCACTGAAGCTTTCTTT.